This TCR beta chain was retrieved from a study of Ad26.COV2.S vaccination and SARS-CoV-2 variants. Treatment reported: roughly 18 received Ad26.COV2.S at low or high dose, single or two shots; five or six received placebo; per-sample allocation not given. The samples were gathered on day 63 after the first injection of vaccine or placebo. An adult donor aged 18-55 years was enrolled in Boston. This CDR3 has 16 amino acids. Germline V gene lookup returns CDR1 MNHEY and CDR2 SMNVEV (reference sequence). V was pared by 6 bases and J by 7 bases, with 17 bases of the junction left unmatched. TCRdb's table, derived via immunoSEQ multiplex PCR, lists solely in-frame clones and lacks some. The sample holds about 680,000 clones, 80% to 90% seen once.

This clonotype originated in a person between 18 and 65 years old who received the Ad26.COV2.S COVID-19 vaccine or a placebo. The rearrangement uses TRBV27 and TRBJ1-1, with TRBD1 matching 7 bases. Here the sequenced sample was peripheral blood, taken in a trial of Ad26.COV2.S vaccine versus placebo. The CDR3 sequence is CASSLGADRSGGEAFF. CDR3 in DNA: TGTGCCAGCAGCTTAGGTGCGGACAGGTCCGGGGGTGAAGCTTTCTTT.